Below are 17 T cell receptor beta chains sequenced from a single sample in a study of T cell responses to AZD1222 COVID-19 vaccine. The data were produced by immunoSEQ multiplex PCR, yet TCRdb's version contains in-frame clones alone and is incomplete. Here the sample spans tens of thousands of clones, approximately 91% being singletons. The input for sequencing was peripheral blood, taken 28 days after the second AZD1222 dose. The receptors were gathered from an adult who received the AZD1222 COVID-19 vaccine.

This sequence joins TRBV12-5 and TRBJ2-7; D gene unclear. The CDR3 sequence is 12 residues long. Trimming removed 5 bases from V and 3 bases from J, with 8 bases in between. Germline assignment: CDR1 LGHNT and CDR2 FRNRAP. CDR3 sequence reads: CASGLLNYEQYF. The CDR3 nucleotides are TGTGCTAGTGGTCTCCTCAACTACGAGCAGTACTTC.

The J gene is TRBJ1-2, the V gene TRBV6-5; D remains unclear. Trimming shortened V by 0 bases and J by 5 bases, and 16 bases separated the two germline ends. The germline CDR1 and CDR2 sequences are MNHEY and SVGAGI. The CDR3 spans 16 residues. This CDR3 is CASSYSFTASLYGYTF. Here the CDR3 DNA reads TGTGCCAGCAGTTACTCGTTTACAGCCTCCCTTTATGGCTACACCTTC.

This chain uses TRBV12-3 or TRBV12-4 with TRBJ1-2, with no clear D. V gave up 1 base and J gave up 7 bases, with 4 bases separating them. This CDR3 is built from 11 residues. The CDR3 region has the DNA TGTGCCAGCAGTTTAGGCAGTGGCTACACCTTC. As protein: CASSLGSGYTF.

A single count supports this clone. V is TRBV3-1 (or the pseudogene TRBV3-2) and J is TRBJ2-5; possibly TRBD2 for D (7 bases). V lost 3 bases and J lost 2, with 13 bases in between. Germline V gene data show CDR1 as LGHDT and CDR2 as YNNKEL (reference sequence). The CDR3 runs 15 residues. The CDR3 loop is CASSQGGGRQETQYF. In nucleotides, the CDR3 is TGTGCCAGCAGCCAGGGCGGGGGCCGTCAAGAGACCCAGTACTTC.

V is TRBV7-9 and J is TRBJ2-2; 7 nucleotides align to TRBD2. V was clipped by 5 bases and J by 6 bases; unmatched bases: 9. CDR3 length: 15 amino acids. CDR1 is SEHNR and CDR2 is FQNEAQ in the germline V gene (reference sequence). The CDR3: CASSPLPGGSGELFF. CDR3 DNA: TGTGCCAGCAGCCCACTCCCGGGGGGATCCGGGGAGCTGTTTTTT.

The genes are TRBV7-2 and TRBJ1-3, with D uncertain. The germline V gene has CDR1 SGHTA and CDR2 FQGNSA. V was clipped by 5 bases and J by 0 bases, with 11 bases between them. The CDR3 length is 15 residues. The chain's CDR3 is CASSPMANSGNTIYF. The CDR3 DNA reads TGTGCCAGCAGCCCAATGGCAAACTCTGGAAACACCATATATTTT.

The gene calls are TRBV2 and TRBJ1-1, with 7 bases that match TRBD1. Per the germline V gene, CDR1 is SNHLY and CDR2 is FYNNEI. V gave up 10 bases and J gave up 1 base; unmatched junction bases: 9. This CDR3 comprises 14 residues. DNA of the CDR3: TGTGCCACCGCTGGACAGGCAGGGAACACTGAAGCTTTCTTT. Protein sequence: CATAGQAGNTEAFF.

The CDR3 spells CASSGNTEAFF. CDR3 nucleotides: TGCGCCAGCAGCGGCAACACTGAAGCTTTCTTT. The chain employs TRBV5-1 and TRBJ1-1, with D hard to call. The ends were cut back, 4 bases at V and 2 bases at J, with 3 bases in the middle. Germline V lookup: CDR1 SGHRS, CDR2 YFSETQ. CDR3 size: 11 residues.

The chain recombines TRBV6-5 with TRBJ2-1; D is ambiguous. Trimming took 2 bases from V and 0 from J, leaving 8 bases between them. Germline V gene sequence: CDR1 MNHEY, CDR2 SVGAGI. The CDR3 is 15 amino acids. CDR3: CASSYTSASYNEQFF. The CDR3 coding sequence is TGTGCCAGCAGTTACACGTCTGCCTCCTACAATGAGCAGTTCTTC.

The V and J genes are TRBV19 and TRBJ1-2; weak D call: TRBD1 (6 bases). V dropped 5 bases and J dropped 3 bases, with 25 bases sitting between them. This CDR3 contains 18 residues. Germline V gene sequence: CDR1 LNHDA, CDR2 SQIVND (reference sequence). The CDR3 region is CASSSPPGTRIPYYGYTF. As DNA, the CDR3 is TGTGCCAGTAGTTCCCCTCCCGGGACACGAATCCCCTACTATGGCTACACCTTC.

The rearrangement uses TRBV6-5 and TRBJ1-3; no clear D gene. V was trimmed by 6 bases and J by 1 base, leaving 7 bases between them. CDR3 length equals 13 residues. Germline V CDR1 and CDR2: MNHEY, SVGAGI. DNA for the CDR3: TGTGCCAGCAGCACAACTTCTGGAAACACCATATATTTT. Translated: CASSTTSGNTIYF.

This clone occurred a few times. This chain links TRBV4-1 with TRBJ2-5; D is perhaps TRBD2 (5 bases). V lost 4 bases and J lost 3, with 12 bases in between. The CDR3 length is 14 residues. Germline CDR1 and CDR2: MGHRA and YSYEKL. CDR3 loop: CASSRGSGKETQYF. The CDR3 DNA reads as TGCGCCAGCAGCCGAGGAAGCGGCAAAGAGACCCAGTACTTC.

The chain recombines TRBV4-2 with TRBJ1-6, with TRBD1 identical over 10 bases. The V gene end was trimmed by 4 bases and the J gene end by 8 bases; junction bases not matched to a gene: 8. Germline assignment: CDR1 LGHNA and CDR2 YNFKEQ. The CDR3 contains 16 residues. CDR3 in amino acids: CASSLERDRGDSPLHF. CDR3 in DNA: TGTGCCAGCAGCCTAGAGAGGGACAGGGGTGATTCACCCCTCCACTTT.

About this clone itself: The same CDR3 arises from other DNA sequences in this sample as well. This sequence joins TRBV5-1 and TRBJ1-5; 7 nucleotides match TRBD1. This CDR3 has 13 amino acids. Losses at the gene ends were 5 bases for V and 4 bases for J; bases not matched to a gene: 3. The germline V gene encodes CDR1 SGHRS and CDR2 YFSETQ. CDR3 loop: CASSLGQNQPQHF. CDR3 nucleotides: TGCGCCAGCAGTCTGGGACAGAATCAGCCCCAGCATTTT.

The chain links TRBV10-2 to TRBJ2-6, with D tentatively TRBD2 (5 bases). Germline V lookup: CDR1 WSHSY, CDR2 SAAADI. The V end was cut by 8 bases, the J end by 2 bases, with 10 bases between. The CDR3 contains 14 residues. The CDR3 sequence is CASCPGTGANVLTF. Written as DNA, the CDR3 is TGCGCCAGCTGTCCGGGGACTGGGGCCAACGTCCTGACTTTC.

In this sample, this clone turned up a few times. The CDR3 is CASSWDREASRGYTF. The DNA for the CDR3 is TGTGCCAGCAGCTGGGACAGGGAAGCTTCTAGGGGCTACACCTTC. The genes are TRBV5-4 and TRBJ1-2; 9 bases fit TRBD1. Looked up from germline, CDR1 is SGHNT and CDR2 is YYREEE (reference sequence). V shed 3 bases and J 8 bases; nucleotides not matched to a gene: 11. The CDR3 extends over 15 amino acids.

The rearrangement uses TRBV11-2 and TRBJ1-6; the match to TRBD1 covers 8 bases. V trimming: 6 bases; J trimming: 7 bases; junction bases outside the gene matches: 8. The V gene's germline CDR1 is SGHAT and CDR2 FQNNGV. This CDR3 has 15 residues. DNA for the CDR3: TGTGCCAGCAGATATGACAGGGGTCTCAATTCACCCCTCCACTTT. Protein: CASRYDRGLNSPLHF.